This TCR beta chain was sequenced during a study of cytomegalovirus exposure and HLA in healthy donors. Broader study findings: TCR beta chains numbering more than 150 were designated cytomegalovirus-associated.

Looked up from germline, CDR1 is SGHRS and CDR2 is YFSETQ. V was shortened by 6 bases and J by 2 bases, with 5 bases between the two germline ends. The CDR3 covers 11 residues. PCR amplification relied on 60 Vbeta primers (plus 13 Jbeta primers). Assay: immunoSEQ multiplex PCR; the TCRdb copy retains only in-frame clones and omits some. This sample lists approximately 76,000 clones; its ten largest clones have 3.8%. A remark on this clone: Its specificity is unknown.

The clonotype originates from a man aged 18 to 29 in good health and CMV-seropositive. The sample consisted of PBMCs. The chain joins TRBV5-1 to TRBJ1-1, with D uncertain. The CDR3 protein is CASMSNTEAFF. The CDR3 DNA reads TGCGCCAGCATGTCTAACACTGAAGCTTTCTTT.